This entry is about one T cell receptor (beta chain). No antigen is known for it. Base-call qualities are not available, and no considerably larger clone is one nucleotide away. The data were taken from a study of technical replicates of blood from several donors (dated by TCRdb to about 2017). Via the germline V gene (reference sequence), CDR1 is GTSNPN and CDR2 SVGIG. Its CDR3 holds 13 amino acids, cysteine through phenylalanine. The read is trimmed to its CDR3 DNA, 39 bases read in frame from base 1. The trim is 1 base for V and 6 bases for J, with a gap of 9 bases between the germline ends. The library was generated by the immunoSEQ multiplex PCR assay. TCRdb took this table from immuneACCESS and kept in-frame rearrangements with V and J called. Such tables lack part of the clones; where checked against another copy, unresolved V genes explain under half of the gap, and the rest is unexplained. The sample profile shows 100,000 or so clones; 95% of them were found once. Over 0.2% of the sample belongs to the ten largest clones.

The chain employs TRBV30 and TRBJ1-4; the D gene cannot be named for sure. The sequence was collected from a human donor in good health. The material sequenced was T cells isolated from PBMCs. The CDR3 protein sequence reads: CAWSGEWDEKLFF. Read as DNA, the sequence is TGTGCCTGGAGTGGGGAGTGGGATGAAAAACTGTTTTTT.